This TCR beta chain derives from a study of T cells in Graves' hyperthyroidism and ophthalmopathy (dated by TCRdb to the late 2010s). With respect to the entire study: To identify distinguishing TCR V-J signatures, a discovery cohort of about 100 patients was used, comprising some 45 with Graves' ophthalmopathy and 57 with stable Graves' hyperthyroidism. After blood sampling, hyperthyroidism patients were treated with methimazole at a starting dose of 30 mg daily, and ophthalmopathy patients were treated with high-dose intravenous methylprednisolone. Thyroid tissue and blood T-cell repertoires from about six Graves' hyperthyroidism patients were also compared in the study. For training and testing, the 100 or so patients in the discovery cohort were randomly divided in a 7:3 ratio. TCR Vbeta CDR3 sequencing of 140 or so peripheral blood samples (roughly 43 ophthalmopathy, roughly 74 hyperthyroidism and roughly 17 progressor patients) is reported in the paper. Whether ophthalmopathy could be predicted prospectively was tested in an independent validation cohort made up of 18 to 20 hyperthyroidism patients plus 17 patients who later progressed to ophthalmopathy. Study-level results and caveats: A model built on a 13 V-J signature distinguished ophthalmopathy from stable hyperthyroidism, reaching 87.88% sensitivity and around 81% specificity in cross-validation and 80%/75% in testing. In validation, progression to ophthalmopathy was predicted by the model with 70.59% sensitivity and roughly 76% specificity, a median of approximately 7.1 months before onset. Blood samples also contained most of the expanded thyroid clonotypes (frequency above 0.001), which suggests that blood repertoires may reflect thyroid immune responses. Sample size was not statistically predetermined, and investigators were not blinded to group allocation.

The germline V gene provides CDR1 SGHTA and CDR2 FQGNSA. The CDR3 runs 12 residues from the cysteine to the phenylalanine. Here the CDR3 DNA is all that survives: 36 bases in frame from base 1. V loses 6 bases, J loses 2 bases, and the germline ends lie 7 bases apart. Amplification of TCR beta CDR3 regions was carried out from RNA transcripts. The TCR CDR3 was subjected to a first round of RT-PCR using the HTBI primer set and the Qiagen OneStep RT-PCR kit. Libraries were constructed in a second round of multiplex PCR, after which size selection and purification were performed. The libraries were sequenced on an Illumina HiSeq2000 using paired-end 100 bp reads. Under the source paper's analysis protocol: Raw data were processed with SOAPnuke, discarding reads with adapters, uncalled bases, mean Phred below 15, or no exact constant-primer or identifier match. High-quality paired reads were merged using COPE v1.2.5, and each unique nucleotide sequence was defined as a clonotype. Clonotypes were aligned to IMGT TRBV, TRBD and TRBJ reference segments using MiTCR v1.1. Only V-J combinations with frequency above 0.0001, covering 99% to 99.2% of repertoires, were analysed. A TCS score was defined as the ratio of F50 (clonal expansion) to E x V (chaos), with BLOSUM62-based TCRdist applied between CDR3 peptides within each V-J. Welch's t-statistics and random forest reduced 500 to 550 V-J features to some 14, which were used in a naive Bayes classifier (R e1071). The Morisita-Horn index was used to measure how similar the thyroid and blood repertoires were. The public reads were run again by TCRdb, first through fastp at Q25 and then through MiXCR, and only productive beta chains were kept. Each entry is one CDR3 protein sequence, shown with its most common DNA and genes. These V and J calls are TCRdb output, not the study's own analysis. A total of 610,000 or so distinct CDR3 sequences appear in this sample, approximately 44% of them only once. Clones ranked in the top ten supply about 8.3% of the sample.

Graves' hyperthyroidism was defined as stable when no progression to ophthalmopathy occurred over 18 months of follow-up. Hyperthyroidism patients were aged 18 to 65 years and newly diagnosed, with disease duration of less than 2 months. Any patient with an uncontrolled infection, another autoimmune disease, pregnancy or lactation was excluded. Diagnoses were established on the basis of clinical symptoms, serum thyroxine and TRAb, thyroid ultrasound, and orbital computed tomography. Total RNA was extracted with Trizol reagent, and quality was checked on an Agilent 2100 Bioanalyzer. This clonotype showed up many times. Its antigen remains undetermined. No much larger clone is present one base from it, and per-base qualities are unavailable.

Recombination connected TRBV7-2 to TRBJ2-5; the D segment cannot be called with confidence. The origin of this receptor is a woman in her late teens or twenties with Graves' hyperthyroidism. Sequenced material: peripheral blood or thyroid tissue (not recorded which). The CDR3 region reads CASRLRQETQYF. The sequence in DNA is TGTGCCAGCAGACTAAGACAAGAGACCCAGTACTTC.